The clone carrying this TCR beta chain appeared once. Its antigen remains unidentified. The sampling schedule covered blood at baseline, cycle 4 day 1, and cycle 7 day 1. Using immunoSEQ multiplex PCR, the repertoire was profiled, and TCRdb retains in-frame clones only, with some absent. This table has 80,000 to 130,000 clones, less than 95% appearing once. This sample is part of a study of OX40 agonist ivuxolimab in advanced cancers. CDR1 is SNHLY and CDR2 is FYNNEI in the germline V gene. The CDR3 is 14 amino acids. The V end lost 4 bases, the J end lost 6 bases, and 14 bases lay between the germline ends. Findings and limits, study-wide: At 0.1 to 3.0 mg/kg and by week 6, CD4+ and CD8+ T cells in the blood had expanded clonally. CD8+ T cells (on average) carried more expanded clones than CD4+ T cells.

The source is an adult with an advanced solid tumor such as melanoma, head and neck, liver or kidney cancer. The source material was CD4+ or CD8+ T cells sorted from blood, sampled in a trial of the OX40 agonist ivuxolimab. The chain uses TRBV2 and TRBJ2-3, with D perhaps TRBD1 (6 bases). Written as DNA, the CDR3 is TGTGCCAGCAGTGTATTGGGGGCACTGGATACGCAGTATTTT. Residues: CASSVLGALDTQYF.